Listed below are T cell receptor beta chains from one sample, sequenced in a study of CD8+ T cells in alopecia areata. Here immunoSEQ multiplex PCR was the method, and the copy in TCRdb shows in-frame clones only, minus some. The sample has about 210,000 clones; 50% to 70% are singletons. Sample: CD4+ T cells sorted from blood, taken at week 4, from a patient treated with tofacitinib. The receptors stem from a human donor with alopecia areata. CDR3s leave out the opening cysteine and the closing phenylalanine or tryptophan. D genes are given only for firm matches.

d_call	j_call	v_call	cdr3_aa
.	TRBJ1-1	TRBV29-1	SVEKTVQGKAF
.	TRBJ2-1	TRBV7-2	ASSTGTKPYNEQF
.	TRBJ1-6	TRBV5-1	ASSLMSENSPLH
TRBD1	TRBJ1-5	TRBV30	AWSPGGIIQPQH
.	TRBJ2-4	TRBV30	AWSRGLQNIQY
TRBD2	TRBJ2-2	TRBV30	AWSILAGGTTGELF
.	TRBJ2-3	TRBV7-2	ASRDTRSTDTQY
TRBD2	TRBJ2-7	TRBV29-1	SVSAGGGYEQY
TRBD2	TRBJ2-2	TRBV15	ATSRDRGVGELF
TRBD1	TRBJ2-3	TRBV5-6	ASSAGTAPDTQY
TRBD1	TRBJ2-7	TRBV14	ASSHQWDSEQY
TRBD2	TRBJ2-2	TRBV23-1	ASSQIRTSGTNTGELF
.	TRBJ2-3	TRBV20-1	SAVGDTQY
TRBD1	TRBJ2-5	TRBV27	ASSRQGARETQY
TRBD1	TRBJ1-3	TRBV15	ATSRDRVGNTIY
TRBD1	TRBJ1-2	TRBV30	AWTWTGGGHGYT
.	TRBJ1-1	TRBV6-5	ASSYWGSSEAF
.	TRBJ1-1	TRBV15	ATSRADTLGEAF
.	TRBJ2-3	TRBV18	ASSPGPTDTQY
.	TRBJ1-6	TRBV2	ASSGKLDSPLH
.	TRBJ2-2	TRBV5-1	ASSEGGMLNTGELF
.	TRBJ2-1	TRBV29-1	SVKGYNEQF
TRBD2	TRBJ2-5	TRBV5-1	ASSQGTSGEKETQY
.	TRBJ2-7	TRBV15	ATSARGVGEQY
.	TRBJ1-1	TRBV2	ASRPGSGTEAF
.	TRBJ1-2	TRBV29-1	SVELGGLNYGYT
.	TRBJ2-3	TRBV2	ASSVGIRGTSTDTQY
.	TRBJ2-4	TRBV5-6	ASSFTGGIENIQY
.	TRBJ1-2	TRBV30	AWSMGGDGYT
.	TRBJ2-7	TRBV25-1	ASSEFRVPRFEQY
.	TRBJ1-4	TRBV4-1	ASSQVGRNEKLF
TRBD1	TRBJ2-3	TRBV5-1	ASSLRGLGEDTQY
TRBD1	TRBJ1-1	TRBV7-2	ASKGMAGGTEAF
.	TRBJ2-5	TRBV29-1	SVAVAGQQETQY
TRBD2	TRBJ2-3	TRBV28	ASSVQRGGTDTQY
.	TRBJ1-2	TRBV5-6	ASSPDGTSTGYGYT
.	TRBJ2-7	TRBV29-1	SAADPPYEQY
.	TRBJ2-6	TRBV30	AKDGSGANVLT
.	TRBJ2-3	TRBV9	ASSVGVRFTDTQY
.	TRBJ1-1	TRBV4-1	ASSQEGRAGAF
TRBD1	TRBJ2-5	TRBV5-1	ASSADRAETQY
.	TRBJ2-2	TRBV6-1	ASSELRSGELF
.	TRBJ2-7	TRBV10-3	AISSDSKGGEQY
.	TRBJ2-5	TRBV29-1	SVENWETQY
.	TRBJ2-2	TRBV2	ASTENTGELF
.	TRBJ2-3	TRBV11-3	ASSSLPTDTQY
.	TRBJ1-2	TRBV29-1	SVRRGDYGYT
.	TRBJ1-2	TRBV29-1	SAVGQNGYT
.	TRBJ2-5	TRBV19	ASSDDRWETQY
.	TRBJ2-7	TRBV2	ASSFPSNYEQY
TRBD2	TRBJ2-2	TRBV30	AWTLAGVNTGELF
TRBD2	TRBJ2-3	TRBV7-2	ASSLLAGGPDTQY
.	TRBJ2-3	TRBV4-3	ASSQDSGRDTQY